The subject of this entry is one T cell receptor beta chain. PCR employed 60 Vbeta and 13 Jbeta primers. In the authors' methods: About 11 million of the 80 million or so unique TCR beta chains counted in a later analysis were shared. Repertoires were generated with immunoSEQ multiplex PCR, while TCRdb's copy carries only in-frame clones and drops some. V, J and clone size are those of that table, while D and trimming were read from the DNA. Of roughly 200,000 clones listed, roughly 78% are singletons. V trimming: 6 bases; J trimming: 2 bases; junction bases outside the gene matches: 5. Looked up from germline, CDR1 is MNHEY and CDR2 is SVGAGI. The CDR3 has 15 amino acids. This specimen comes from a study of cytomegalovirus exposure and HLA in healthy donors. Overall study: Earlier findings included about 120 million unique TCR beta sequences obtained from roughly 200 million T cells.

The gene calls are TRBV6-5 and TRBJ2-3; 10 positions match TRBD2. The source of this sequence is a boy aged 5-17 years in good health and CMV-seronegative. What was sequenced was PBMCs. DNA of the CDR3: TGTGCCAGCAGGACCCTAGCGGGGGCCACAGATACGCAGTATTTT. Translating gives CASRTLAGATDTQYF.